What follows describes a single T cell receptor (beta chain). With V trimmed by 6 bases and J by 4 bases, 8 bases remained unmatched. CDR1 and CDR2 from the germline V gene are MNHEY and SVGAGI. The CDR3 contains 15 residues. Method: immunoSEQ multiplex PCR; TCRdb's copy keeps in-frame clones and lacks some. The sample lists hundreds of thousands of clones; 75% to 85% were seen once. This sample is part of a study of blood T cell repertoires in COVID-19. The receptor was derived from a man aged 25-40 years with acute COVID-19. The sample taken for sequencing was PBMCs or T cells enriched from blood (not recorded which). This chain joins TRBV6-5 and TRBJ1-3; TRBD1 aligns across 8 bases. The CDR3 here is CASSEFTGGGNTIYF. The CDR3 region has the DNA TGTGCCAGCAGCGAGTTTACAGGGGGGGGAAACACCATATATTTT.